The source of this T cell receptor (beta chain) is a study of blood T cell repertoires in COVID-19. Profiled with immunoSEQ multiplex PCR; TCRdb holds only in-frame clones, not every one. The table includes hundreds of thousands of clones, around nine tenths detected once. This TCR derives from a woman aged 55-70 years with COVID-19, enrolled during active disease. The specimen was peripheral blood.

The CDR3 here is CASSRGTSGQPQHF. CDR3 in DNA: TGTGCCAGCAGTCGAGGGACATCAGGTCAGCCCCAGCATTTT. This chain links TRBV6-5 with TRBJ1-5, with D possibly being TRBD1 (6 bases). The CDR3 loop spans 14 amino acids. Per germline, CDR1 MNHEY and CDR2 SVGAGI. The germline V and J ends were trimmed by 5 bases and 6 bases, with 14 bases remaining between them.